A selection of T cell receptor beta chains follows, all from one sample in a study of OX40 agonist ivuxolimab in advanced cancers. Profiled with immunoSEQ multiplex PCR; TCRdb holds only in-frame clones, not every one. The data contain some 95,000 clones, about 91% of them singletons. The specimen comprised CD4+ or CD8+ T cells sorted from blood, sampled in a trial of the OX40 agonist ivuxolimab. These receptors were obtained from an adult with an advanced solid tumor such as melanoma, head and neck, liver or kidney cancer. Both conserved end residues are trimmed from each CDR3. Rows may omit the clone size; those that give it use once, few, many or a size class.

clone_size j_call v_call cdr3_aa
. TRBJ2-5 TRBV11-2 ASSLDRDRVLETQY
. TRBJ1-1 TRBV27 ASSLFFGGMNTEAF
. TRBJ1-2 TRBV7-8 ASSLGQENGYT
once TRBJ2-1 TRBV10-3 AIGDLTYNEQF
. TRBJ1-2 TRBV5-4 ASSLETHGYT
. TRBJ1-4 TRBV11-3 ASSSGGPTNEKLF
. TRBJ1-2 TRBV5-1 ASGANDGYT
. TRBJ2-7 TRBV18 ASSPSGGFYEQY
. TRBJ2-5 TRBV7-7 ASSFRAAETQY
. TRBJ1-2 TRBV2 ASSEGIGYT
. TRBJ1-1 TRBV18 ASSTSLTEAF
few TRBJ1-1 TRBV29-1 SVEGTRGTEAF
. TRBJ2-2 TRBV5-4 ASSSRDRATGELF
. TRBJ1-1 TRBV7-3 ASSRTANTEAF
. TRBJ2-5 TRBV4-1 ASSQGTVQETQY
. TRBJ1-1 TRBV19 ASSLQGSLTEAF
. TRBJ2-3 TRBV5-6 ASSLDFTDTQY